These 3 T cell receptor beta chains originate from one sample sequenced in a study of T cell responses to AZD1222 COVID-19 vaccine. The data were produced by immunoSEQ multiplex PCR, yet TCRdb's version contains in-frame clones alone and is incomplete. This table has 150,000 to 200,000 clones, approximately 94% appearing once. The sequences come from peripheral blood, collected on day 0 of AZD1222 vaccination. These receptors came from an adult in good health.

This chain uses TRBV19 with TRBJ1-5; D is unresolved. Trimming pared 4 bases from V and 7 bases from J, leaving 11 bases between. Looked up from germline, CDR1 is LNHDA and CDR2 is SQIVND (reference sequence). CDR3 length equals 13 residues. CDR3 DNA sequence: TGTGCCAGTAGTAAGGCAGTCAGACAGCCCCAGCATTTT. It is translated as CASSKAVRQPQHF. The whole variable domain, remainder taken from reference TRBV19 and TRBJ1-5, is DGGITQSPKYLFRKEGQNVTLSCEQNLNHDAMYWYRQDPGQGLRLIYYSQIVNDFQKGDIAEGYSVSREKKESFPLTVTSAQKNPTAFYLCASSKAVRQPQHFGDGTRLSIL.

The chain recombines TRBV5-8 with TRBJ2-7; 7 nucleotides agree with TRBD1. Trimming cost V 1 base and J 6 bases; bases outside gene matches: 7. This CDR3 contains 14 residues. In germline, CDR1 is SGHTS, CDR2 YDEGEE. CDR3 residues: CASSLRATGTEQYF. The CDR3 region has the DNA TGTGCCAGCAGCTTGCGAGCGACAGGGACCGAGCAGTACTTC.

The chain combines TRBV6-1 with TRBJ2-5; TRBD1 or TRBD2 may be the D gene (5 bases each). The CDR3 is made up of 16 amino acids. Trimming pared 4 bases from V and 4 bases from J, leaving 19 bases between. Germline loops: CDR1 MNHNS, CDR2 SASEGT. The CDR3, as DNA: TGTGCCAGCAGTGGGCTTTCTGGGGGAGTGGGAGAGACCCAGTACTTC. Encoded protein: CASSGLSGGVGETQYF.